One and the same sample provided the 21 T cell receptor beta chains below, sequenced in a study of early stage breast cancer tumors. The assay was immunoSEQ multiplex PCR, and TCRdb's table has in-frame clones only and misses some. Counted here are fewer than 25,000 clones, around 70% occurring once; the ten biggest clones make up around 9.5%. The sequenced sample consisted of breast tumor tissue. The receptors stem from a person aged 55 to 70 with breast cancer.

This clone was recorded only once. The rearrangement uses TRBV9 and TRBJ2-1, with 12 bases fitting TRBD2. From germline, CDR1 is SGDLS and CDR2 YYNGEE. This CDR3 has 17 residues. Trimming took 4 bases from V and 0 from J; bases not matched to a gene: 5. The CDR3 here is CASSKTSGGSSYNEQFF. CDR3 bases: TGTGCCAGCAGCAAGACTAGCGGGGGAAGCTCCTACAATGAGCAGTTCTTC.

V is TRBV10-3 and J is TRBJ1-1, with D possibly being TRBD1 (5 bases). This CDR3 is 17 amino acids long. Germline V gives CDR1 ENHRY, CDR2 SYGVKD. Trimming cost V 0 bases and J 1 base, with 15 bases left between them. In DNA form, the CDR3 reads TGTGCCATCAGTGAGTCGCCCCAACAGGCCGGGAACACTGAAGCTTTCTTT. It encodes CAISESPQQAGNTEAFF.

The chain carries TRBV18 and TRBJ1-2; 7 nucleotides agree with TRBD1. Germline V gene sequence: CDR1 KGHSH, CDR2 LQKENI. The J segment lost 2 bases and the V segment lost 2 bases, leaving 2 bases of the junction unmatched. The CDR3 runs to 14 residues. The CDR3 protein is CASSPAGGNYGYTF. As DNA, the CDR3 is TGTGCCAGCTCACCAGCAGGGGGGAACTATGGCTACACCTTC.

This chain connects TRBV5-4 to TRBJ2-1; tentatively, D is TRBD2 (6 bases). Per the germline V gene, CDR1 is SGHNT and CDR2 is YYREEE (reference sequence). V was pared by 0 bases and J by 9 bases, with 16 bases between. This CDR3 contains 15 residues. This CDR3 is CASSLGRAGRVEQFF. Here the CDR3 DNA reads TGTGCCAGCAGCTTGGGGAGGGCGGGAAGGGTTGAGCAGTTCTTC.

This clone appeared once. CDR3 in DNA: TGCGCCAGCAGCCAAGGTCCCGGGACAGCCTACGAGCAGTACTTC. It codes for CASSQGPGTAYEQYF. This chain joins TRBV4-3 and TRBJ2-7, with 7 bases fitting TRBD1. Germline CDR1 is LGHNA and CDR2 is YSLEER. There are 15 residues in the CDR3. V trimming: 1 base; J trimming: 2 bases; junction bases outside the gene matches: 5.

This chain joins TRBV7-8 and TRBJ2-4, with D tentatively TRBD2 (6 bases). Deletions cut 5 bases from V and 1 base from J, with 15 bases between. CDR3 length: 16 amino acids. Looked up from germline, CDR1 is SGHVS and CDR2 is FQNEAQ. The CDR3 spells CASSERDLGAKNIQYF. CDR3 DNA sequence: TGTGCCAGCAGCGAAAGGGACTTGGGGGCCAAAAACATTCAGTACTTC.

This chain connects TRBV5-8 to TRBJ2-5, with 9 bases matching TRBD2. Germline lookup yields CDR1 SGHTS and CDR2 YDEGEE. V lost 3 bases, J lost 2 bases, and 5 bases stayed unmatched. This CDR3 is built from 15 residues. The CDR3 sequence is CASSSRLAAQETQYF. The CDR3 region has the DNA TGTGCCAGCAGCTCACGACTAGCGGCACAAGAGACCCAGTACTTC.

The chain is built from TRBV11-2 and TRBJ2-7; 10 nucleotides match TRBD1. CDR3 length: 16 amino acids. The ends lost 4 bases at V and 3 bases at J; junction bases unmatched: 9. Germline CDR1 is SGHAT and CDR2 is FQNNGV. This CDR3 reads CASSSPGGTGVYEQYF. The CDR3 region has the DNA TGTGCCAGCAGCTCACCAGGGGGGACAGGGGTCTACGAGCAGTACTTC.

The rearrangement links TRBV19 to TRBJ2-7, with TRBD2 as a possible D gene (6 bases). Trimming shortened V by 1 base and J by 0 bases, and 22 bases separated the two germline ends. There are 19 residues in the CDR3. The germline gives CDR1 LNHDA, CDR2 SQIVND (reference sequence). CDR3 amino acids: CASSIGGVSWGEISYEQYF. CDR3 sequence (DNA): TGTGCCAGTAGTATAGGCGGGGTATCATGGGGTGAAATCTCCTACGAGCAGTACTTC.

This clone has just a few counts. V usage is TRBV19 and J usage is TRBJ1-4, with no clear D. Germline-derived CDR1 and CDR2 are LNHDA and SQIVND (reference sequence). Trimming shortened V by 7 bases and J by 4 bases, and 13 bases separated the two germline ends. CDR3 size: 14 residues. The chain's CDR3 is CASTGTGINEKLFF. The CDR3 coding sequence is TGTGCCAGTACTGGAACGGGAATTAATGAAAAACTGTTTTTT.

This clone was seen only a few times. The chain combines TRBV18 with TRBJ1-1; D gene ambiguous. Trimming shortened V by 1 base and J by 1 base, and 19 bases separated the two germline ends. The CDR3 is 18 amino acids. Germline V lookup: CDR1 KGHSH, CDR2 LQKENI. The DNA of the CDR3 is TGTGCCAGCTCACCACTGACGGCCCGAACAGATAGGAACACTGAAGCTTTCTTT. Translation: CASSPLTARTDRNTEAFF. Full variable domain (remainder filled in from reference TRBV18 and TRBJ1-1): NAGVMQNPRHLVRRRGQEARLRCSPMKGHSHVYWYRQLPEEGLKFMVYLQKENIIDESGMPKERFSAEFPKEGPSILRIQQVVRGDSAAYFCASSPLTARTDRNTEAFFGQGTRLTVV.

The J gene is TRBJ2-1, the V gene TRBV10-3; 8 positions agree with TRBD1. This CDR3 is built from 13 residues. V dropped 9 bases and J dropped 7; count of bases not matched to a gene: 8. Germline V gives CDR1 ENHRY, CDR2 SYGVKD. CDR3 bases: TGTGCCATTGATAGACAGGGGAGGAATGAGCAGTTCTTC. It encodes CAIDRQGRNEQFF.

V is TRBV7-6 and J is TRBJ2-7; a weak D match, TRBD1 (5 bases). V dropped 1 base and J dropped 5 bases, with 9 bases sitting between them. The CDR3 covers 13 residues. From germline, CDR1 is SGHVS and CDR2 FNYEAQ. The CDR3 sequence is CASSLGTPNEQYF. CDR3 nucleotide sequence: TGTGCCAGCAGCTTAGGGACACCCAACGAGCAGTACTTC.

The chain is built from TRBV5-1 and TRBJ2-2; D is undetermined. CDR3 size: 15 residues. Germline CDR1 SGHRS, CDR2 YFSETQ. V was trimmed by 2 bases and J by 0 bases, leaving 8 bases between them. For the CDR3, the DNA is TGCGCCAGCAGCTTAGTAACAACGAACACCGGGGAGCTGTTTTTT. It codes for CASSLVTTNTGELFF.

The chain joins TRBV6-5 to TRBJ2-2, with D unresolved. V was clipped by 8 bases and J by 1 base, with 5 bases between them. The V gene's germline CDR1 is MNHEY and CDR2 SVGAGI. This CDR3 is 12 amino acids long. DNA for the CDR3: TGTGCCAGCTCAGAGAACACCGGGGAGCTGTTTTTT. As protein: CASSENTGELFF.

This clone was seen repeatedly, ten times or more. The chain combines TRBV2 with TRBJ2-2; possible D gene TRBD2, 5 bases. V was pared by 2 bases and J by 3 bases, with 19 bases between. Germline CDR1 is SNHLY and CDR2 is FYNNEI. The CDR3 loop spans 18 amino acids. CDR3 nucleotides: TGTGCCAGCAGTGAAACTAGGTCGAGCTTCGGAGACACCGGGGAGCTGTTTTTT. Translated, it gives CASSETRSSFGDTGELFF.

V is TRBV5-4 and J is TRBJ2-7; the D gene is possibly TRBD2 (7 bases). Trimming took off 3 bases at V and 3 bases at J, with 13 bases between the two ends. The germline CDR1 and CDR2 sequences are SGHNT and YYREEE (reference sequence). The CDR3 has 14 amino acids. DNA of the CDR3: TGTGCCAGCAGCTGGGGGGGGCGAGTCTACGAGCAGTACTTC. This translates into CASSWGGRVYEQYF.

This clone is classed as medium-sized. The chain employs TRBV7-3 and TRBJ2-7; TRBD2 aligns across 11 bases. The CDR3 extends over 15 amino acids. The V gene's germline CDR1 is SGHTA and CDR2 FQGTGA. V lost 5 bases to trimming and J lost 2 bases; unmatched junction nucleotides: 5. In DNA, the CDR3 is TGTGCCAGCAGCCCCACTAGCGGGAGACCCTACGAGCAGTACTTC. It codes for CASSPTSGRPYEQYF.

By sample fraction, this clone is medium-sized. The V call is TRBV19, the J call TRBJ2-7; 13 bases are shared with TRBD2. From germline, CDR1 is LNHDA and CDR2 SQIVND (reference sequence). Trimming took 7 bases from V and 3 from J; bases not matched to a gene: 6. The CDR3 is 15 amino acids. The CDR3 loop is CASKRLAGGDYEQYF. Written as DNA, the CDR3 is TGTGCCAGTAAGAGACTAGCGGGAGGTGACTACGAGCAGTACTTC.

This rearrangement joins TRBV2 to TRBJ2-2; 12 positions match TRBD2. There are 15 residues in the CDR3. V shed 6 bases and J 4 bases; nucleotides not matched to a gene: 3. CDR1 is SNHLY, CDR2 FYNNEI, per germline. This CDR3 is CASSSGLAGTGELFF. The CDR3 DNA sequence: TGTGCCAGCAGCTCGGGACTAGCGGGCACCGGGGAGCTGTTTTTT.

The V and J genes are TRBV19 and TRBJ1-2, with no clear D. Looked up from germline, CDR1 is LNHDA and CDR2 is SQIVND (reference sequence). Trimming left V 0 bases short and J 10 bases short, with 18 bases between. The CDR3 sequence is 15 residues long. CDR3 bases: TGTGCCAGTAGTATAGATCCAAGGCGGAACCCAGACTACACCTTC. Translating it yields CASSIDPRRNPDYTF.